This TCR beta chain appears in the sequencing data of a study of T cell responses to AZD1222 COVID-19 vaccine. Background on the study: Some second doses came at about 4 weeks and others at about 12 weeks; these were pooled. Findings and caveats of the study: Clonal diversity was possibly underestimated, and white British individuals and females predominated among donors. CD4 TCRs linked to vaccination spanned spike, dominating at 160-218 and 743-854. The study found Spike-specific TCR breadth and depth rose after two AZD1222 doses.

Concerning this clone: Its target is unknown.

CDR3 length: 15 amino acids. Germline loops: CDR1 MRHNA, CDR2 SNTAGT. V was shortened by 5 bases and J by 4 bases, with 15 bases between the two germline ends. Libraries were prepared by immunoSEQ multiplex PCR; TCRdb keeps only in-frame clonotypes and omits some of them. The data show roughly 190,000 clones, approximately 90% seen once. The sample in question was peripheral blood, obtained on day 0 of AZD1222 vaccination. This chain uses TRBV6-4 with TRBJ2-1; D possibly uses TRBD1 or TRBD2 (5 bases each). The receptor was isolated from an adult in good health. This chain's CDR3 is CASSLGGTEYNEQFF. CDR3 sequence (DNA): TGTGCCAGCAGTTTGGGTGGGACCGAATACAATGAGCAGTTCTTC.